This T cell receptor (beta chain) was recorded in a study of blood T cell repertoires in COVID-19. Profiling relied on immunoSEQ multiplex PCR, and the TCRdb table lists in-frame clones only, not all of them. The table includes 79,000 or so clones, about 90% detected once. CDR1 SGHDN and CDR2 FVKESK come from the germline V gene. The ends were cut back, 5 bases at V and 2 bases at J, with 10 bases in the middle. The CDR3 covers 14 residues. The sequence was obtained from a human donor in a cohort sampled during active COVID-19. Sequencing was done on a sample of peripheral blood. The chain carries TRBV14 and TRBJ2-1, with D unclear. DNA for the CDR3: TGTGCCAGCAGCGTAGCTATCACCTACAATGAGCAGTTCTTC. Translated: CASSVAITYNEQFF.